The sequence of this T cell receptor beta chain was determined in a study of T cell responses to AZD1222 COVID-19 vaccine. Overall study findings and caveats: Nearly half of spike-specific TCRs reportedly target variant regions that are unmutated in the B.1.351 and B.1.1.7 variants. None of the repertoires were sampled until the peak T cell response had passed.

Using immunoSEQ multiplex PCR, the repertoire was profiled, and TCRdb retains in-frame clones only, with some absent. This sample has approximately 170,000 clones, with about 91% found just once. Only one count was recorded for this clone. Its antigen is unidentified. Germline CDR1 and CDR2: PRHDT and FYEKMQ (reference sequence). This CDR3 is 16 amino acids long. Trimming at V came to 5 bases and at J to 7 bases, leaving 11 bases not matched to a gene. This TCR was recovered from an adult who received the AZD1222 COVID-19 vaccine. The chain joins TRBV13 to TRBJ1-6, with 7 positions matching TRBD1. The sequencing here drew on peripheral blood, taken 28 days after the second AZD1222 dose. In DNA form, the CDR3 reads TGTGCCAGCAGCGCGGGACAGCTCCCTGGGAATTCACCCCTCCACTTT. As protein: CASSAGQLPGNSPLHF.